The 25 T cell receptor beta chains reported below all come from one sample, sequenced in a study of cytomegalovirus exposure and HLA in healthy donors. The PCR had 60 Vbeta and 13 Jbeta primers. The data were produced by immunoSEQ multiplex PCR, yet TCRdb's version contains in-frame clones alone and is incomplete. The repertoire holds 250,000 to 300,000 clones, with 84% as singletons. The specimen was PBMCs. Receptors were obtained from a woman aged 40 to 55 in good health and CMV-seropositive.

The chain carries TRBV29-1 and TRBJ2-5, with unresolved D. The V gene lost 1 base and the J gene lost 4 bases, with 10 bases spanning the gap. There are 13 residues in the CDR3. CDR1 and CDR2 (germline): SQVTM, ANQGSEA. CDR3 residues: CSVEVGGGETQYF. DNA for the CDR3: TGCAGCGTTGAAGTGGGTGGCGGAGAGACCCAGTACTTC.

The J gene is TRBJ1-5, the V gene TRBV18; D unresolved. Germline loops: CDR1 KGHSH, CDR2 LQKENI. Trimming removed 3 bases at V and 3 bases at J, with 12 bases between. The CDR3 consists of 15 residues. The DNA of the CDR3 is TGTGCCAGCTCACCTCCAAGAGCAATCAATCAGCCCCAGCATTTT. Encoded protein: CASSPPRAINQPQHF.

This clone came up a few times. The genes are TRBV6-5 and TRBJ1-6; D is uncertain. Germline V gene data show CDR1 as MNHEY and CDR2 as SVGAGI. Trimming removed 5 bases at V and 9 bases at J, with 5 bases between. CDR3 length: 11 amino acids. The CDR3, as DNA: TGTGCCAGCAGTGAAGCTTCACCCCTCCACTTT. Translated, it gives CASSEASPLHF.

The chain uses TRBV5-1 and TRBJ2-1; TRBD1 might be the D (5 bases). Trimming took off 3 bases at V and 9 bases at J, with 16 bases between the two ends. Germline CDR1 reads SGHRS; CDR2 reads YFSETQ. The CDR3 sequence is 14 residues long. In DNA form, the CDR3 reads TGCGCCAGCAGCTCTCGGCAGGGTACCGGTGAGCAGTTCTTC. It encodes CASSSRQGTGEQFF.

The chain employs TRBV23-1 and TRBJ2-7; 7 bases are a match to TRBD2. TRBV23-1 has ORF status, its function being uncertain. The ends lost 4 bases at V and 3 bases at J; junction bases unmatched: 9. This CDR3 is 15 amino acids long. The CDR3 DNA reads TGCGCCAGCAGTCCTCCTGGACTAGGGAGCTACGAGCAGTACTTC. Translated, it gives CASSPPGLGSYEQYF.

The rearrangement links TRBV7-9 to TRBJ2-7; 11 bases are a match to TRBD1. Trimming cost V 2 bases and J 1 base; bases outside gene matches: 7. The CDR3 is 17 amino acids. Germline V gene lookup returns CDR1 SEHNR and CDR2 FQNEAQ (reference sequence). The CDR3 nucleotides are TGTGCCAGCAGCTTAAGAGGACAGGGGGCCTATTCCTACGAGCAGTACTTC. This sequence encodes CASSLRGQGAYSYEQYF.

The chain employs TRBV6-1 and TRBJ1-2, with TRBD1 matching over 9 bases. Trimming removed 6 bases from V and 4 bases from J; junction bases left unmatched: 6. This CDR3 comprises 14 residues. CDR1 and CDR2 (germline): MNHNS, SASEGT. Here the CDR3 DNA reads TGTGCCAGCAGGGACAGGGGAATTAGCTATGGCTACACCTTC. Translated: CASRDRGISYGYTF.

This clone was seen once. The CDR3 here is CASSYSGAHLHF. The CDR3 DNA sequence: TGTGCCAGCAGTTACTCGGGGGCACATCTCCACTTT. V gene TRBV6-6 combines with J gene TRBJ1-6; TRBD1 might be the D (6 bases). The V gene's germline CDR1 is MNHNY and CDR2 SVGAGI (reference sequence). The V end was cut by 0 bases, the J end by 16 bases, with 10 bases between. The CDR3 is made up of 12 amino acids.

V usage is TRBV11-1 and J usage is TRBJ1-3; weak D call: TRBD1 (5 bases). V was clipped by 3 bases and J by 3 bases, with 12 bases between them. CDR3 size: 15 residues. Per germline, CDR1 SGHAT and CDR2 FQDESV (reference sequence). The CDR3 protein is CASSFGSGDGNTIYF. For the CDR3, the DNA is TGTGCCAGCAGCTTTGGTTCGGGGGATGGAAACACCATATATTTT.

This chain uses TRBV27 with TRBJ1-2; D is ambiguous. Per germline, CDR1 MNHEY and CDR2 SMNVEV (reference sequence). The V end lost 4 bases, the J end lost 8 bases, and 14 bases lay between the germline ends. This CDR3 spans 13 amino acids. CDR3 DNA sequence: TGTGCCAGCAGTTCCCGCCCCGAGGGCGGCTACACCTTC. Its translation: CASSSRPEGGYTF.

The chain joins TRBV7-8 to TRBJ2-1, with D unresolved. Trimming pared 5 bases from V and 1 base from J, leaving 12 bases between. Looked up from germline, CDR1 is SGHVS and CDR2 is FQNEAQ. The CDR3 totals 15 residues. In DNA form, the CDR3 reads TGTGCCAGCAGCGTCGGAGCCTCATCCTACAATGAGCAGTTCTTC. Translation: CASSVGASSYNEQFF.

This chain joins TRBV7-9 and TRBJ2-3; 8 positions agree with TRBD1. The CDR3 covers 15 residues. Per the germline V gene, CDR1 is SEHNR and CDR2 is FQNEAQ (reference sequence). Germline trimming cut 6 bases from V and 6 bases from J; bases unmatched to any gene: 11. The CDR3 bases are TGTGCCAGCAGTCTGGACAGGGTGGCTTTCGATACGCAGTATTTT. Translating gives CASSLDRVAFDTQYF.

The chain links TRBV4-2 to TRBJ1-2; 8 bases fit TRBD1. Germline V lookup: CDR1 LGHNA, CDR2 YNFKEQ. The V gene end was trimmed by 0 bases and the J gene end by 8 bases; junction bases not matched to a gene: 2. This CDR3 is 13 amino acids long. In nucleotides, the CDR3 is TGTGCCAGCAGCCAAGATGGACAGGGCGGCTACACCTTC. Translating it yields CASSQDGQGGYTF.

The V gene is TRBV5-1, the J gene TRBJ1-5, with D tentatively TRBD1 (6 bases). Germline loops: CDR1 SGHRS, CDR2 YFSETQ. Trimming took off 0 bases at V and 2 bases at J, with 9 bases between the two ends. There are 15 residues in the CDR3. Written as DNA, the CDR3 is TGCGCCAGCAGCTTGGGACCAGGGGGCAATCAGCCCCAGCATTTT. This codes for CASSLGPGGNQPQHF.

This clone appeared once. The V and J genes are TRBV5-4 and TRBJ2-3; 9 bases are a match to TRBD2. The length of the CDR3 is 19 residues. Germline V CDR1 and CDR2: SGHNT, YYREEE (reference sequence). V lost 0 bases to trimming and J lost 0 bases; unmatched junction nucleotides: 11. CDR3 amino acids: CASSLGSPSSGISTDTQYF. In nucleotides, the CDR3 is TGTGCCAGCAGCTTGGGGTCTCCTTCTAGCGGGATCAGCACAGATACGCAGTATTTT.

The DNA of the CDR3 is TGTGCCAGCAGCTTAATCGCGGGAGGATCCTACGAGCAGTACTTC. Encoded protein: CASSLIAGGSYEQYF. The rearrangement joins TRBV7-3 to TRBJ2-5; 8 bases agree with TRBD2. The assigned J gene may be wrong: the sequence end matches TRBJ2-7 better. This CDR3 spans 15 amino acids. Germline V CDR1 and CDR2: SGHTA, FQGTGA.

The J gene is TRBJ1-1, the V gene TRBV19, with TRBD1 as a possible D gene (5 bases). Trimming left V 5 bases short and J 7 bases short, with 14 bases between. Looked up from germline, CDR1 is LNHDA and CDR2 is SQIVND (reference sequence). The CDR3 totals 13 residues. CDR3 sequence: CASSPRGVVEAFF. The CDR3 nucleotides are TGTGCCAGTAGTCCCCGGGGGGTTGTTGAAGCTTTCTTT. The variable domain in full, with the rest retrieved from reference TRBV19 and TRBJ1-1, is DGGITQSPKYLFRKEGQNVTLSCEQNLNHDAMYWYRQDPGQGLRLIYYSQIVNDFQKGDIAEGYSVSREKKESFPLTVTSAQKNPTAFYLCASSPRGVVEAFFGQGTRLTVV.

The genes are TRBV6-6 and TRBJ2-2; TRBD2 matches 10 bases. Trimming took 4 bases from V and 7 from J; bases not matched to a gene: 6. The germline V gene encodes CDR1 MNHNY and CDR2 SVGAGI (reference sequence). CDR3 length: 15 residues. The CDR3 spells CASSFLAGVSGELFF. The DNA of the CDR3 is TGTGCCAGCAGTTTTCTAGCGGGAGTTAGCGGGGAGCTGTTTTTT.

This chain connects TRBV27 to TRBJ2-3; 11 nucleotides line up with TRBD2. This CDR3 comprises 20 residues. Germline V gene sequence: CDR1 MNHEY, CDR2 SMNVEV (reference sequence). The trim removed 5 bases at V and 0 bases at J, leaving 16 bases unmatched. The CDR3 spells CASSPEAGSGRVMSTDTQYF. The CDR3 nucleotides read TGTGCCAGCAGTCCCGAGGCAGGTAGCGGGAGGGTTATGAGCACAGATACGCAGTATTTT.

The rearrangement links TRBV7-2 to TRBJ2-7, with a possible D match to TRBD2 (5 bases). Germline lookup yields CDR1 SGHTA and CDR2 FQGNSA. Trimming took off 3 bases at V and 4 bases at J, with 10 bases between the two ends. The CDR3 consists of 13 residues. CDR3 protein: CASSFQRFYEQYF. As DNA, the CDR3 is TGTGCCAGCAGCTTCCAGCGGTTTTACGAGCAGTACTTC. Supplemented by reference TRBV7-2 and TRBJ2-7, the full variable domain reads GAGVSQSPSNKVTEKGKDVELRCDPISGHTALYWYRQSLGQGLEFLIYFQGNSAPDKSGLPSDRFSAERTGGSVSTLTIQRTQQEDSAVYLCASSFQRFYEQYFGPGTRLTVT.

This clone came up a few times. The chain carries TRBV6-1 and TRBJ1-3; D unclear. The CDR3 has 13 amino acids. V was clipped by 5 bases and J by 0 bases, with 5 bases between them. Germline CDR1 and CDR2: MNHNS and SASEGT. The CDR3: CASSTVSGNTIYF. CDR3 sequence (DNA): TGTGCCAGCAGTACAGTCTCTGGAAACACCATATATTTT.

The chain couples TRBV28 to TRBJ1-1, with 8 bases that match TRBD1. The CDR3 runs to 17 residues. Germline loops: CDR1 MDHEN, CDR2 SYDVKM. V gave up 10 bases and J gave up 1 base; unmatched junction bases: 17. The DNA for the CDR3 is TGTGCCACCCTAGCATACGGACAGGGTATCCCGAACACTGAAGCTTTCTTT. Translation: CATLAYGQGIPNTEAFF. The entire variable domain, with the rest obtained from reference TRBV28 and TRBJ1-1, is as follows: DVKVTQSSRYLVKRTGEKVFLECVQDMDHENMFWYRQDPGLGLRLIYFSYDVKMKEKGDIPEGYSVSREKKERFSLILESASTNQTSMYLCATLAYGQGIPNTEAFFGQGTRLTVV.

The sample holds a few counts of this clone. The V gene is TRBV7-8, the J gene TRBJ1-4, with TRBD1 matching over 9 bases. V lost 5 bases and J lost 0; bases outside the gene matches: 7. This CDR3 comprises 17 residues. Germline CDR1 SGHVS, CDR2 FQNEAQ. The CDR3 loop is CASSIGQGRTTNEKLFF. In nucleotides, the CDR3 is TGTGCCAGCAGCATAGGACAGGGGCGTACAACTAATGAAAAACTGTTTTTT. Together with reference TRBV7-8 and TRBJ1-4, the CDR3 gives the full variable domain: GAGVSQSPRYKVAKRGQDVALRCDPISGHVSLFWYQQALGQGPEFLTYFQNEAQLDKSGLPSDRFFAERPEGSVSTLKIQRTQQEDSAVYLCASSIGQGRTTNEKLFFGSGTQLSVL.

This rearrangement joins TRBV7-2 to TRBJ2-1; 8 nucleotides line up with TRBD2. Germline CDR1 SGHTA, CDR2 FQGNSA. The CDR3 has 15 amino acids. V trimming: 7 bases; J trimming: 10 bases; junction bases outside the gene matches: 15. The CDR3 DNA reads as TGTGCCAGCACCCGGAGTGGGACTAGGATAGGCGAGCAGTTCTTC. It is translated as CASTRSGTRIGEQFF.

The chain has TRBV25-1 and TRBJ2-2, with a tentative D call TRBD2 (5 bases). The germline CDR1 and CDR2 sequences are MGHDK and SYGVNS. With 1 base removed from V and 7 bases from J, the gap between germline ends came to 10 bases. The CDR3 loop spans 14 amino acids. The CDR3 DNA sequence: TGTGCCAGCAGTGAATCGGGGTATGGCGGGGAGCTGTTTTTT. Translating gives CASSESGYGGELFF.